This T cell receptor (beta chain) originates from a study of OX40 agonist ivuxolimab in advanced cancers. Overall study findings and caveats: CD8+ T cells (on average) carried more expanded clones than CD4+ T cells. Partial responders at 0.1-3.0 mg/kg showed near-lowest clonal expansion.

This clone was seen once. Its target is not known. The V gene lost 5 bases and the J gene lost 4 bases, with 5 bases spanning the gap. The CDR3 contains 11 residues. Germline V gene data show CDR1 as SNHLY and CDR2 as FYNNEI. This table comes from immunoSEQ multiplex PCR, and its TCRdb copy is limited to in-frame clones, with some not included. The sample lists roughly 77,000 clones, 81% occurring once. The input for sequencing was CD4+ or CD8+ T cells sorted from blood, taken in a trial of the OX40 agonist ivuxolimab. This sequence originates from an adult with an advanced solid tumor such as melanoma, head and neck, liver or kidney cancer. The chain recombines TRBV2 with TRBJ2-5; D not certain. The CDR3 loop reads CASSPGETQYF. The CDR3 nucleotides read TGTGCCAGCAGTCCCGGAGAGACCCAGTACTTC.